Below, 27 T cell receptor beta chains from the same sample are listed, as sequenced in a study of cytomegalovirus exposure and HLA in healthy donors. Assay used: immunoSEQ multiplex PCR; TCRdb lists only in-frame clones, some missing. This table holds tens of thousands of clones, roughly 87% found once. The sequenced sample was PBMCs. The receptors shown here come from a woman younger than 35 in good health and CMV-seropositive.

The chain is built from TRBV4-1 and TRBJ1-2; D perhaps matches TRBD1 (5 bases). Trimming pared 0 bases from V and 7 bases from J, leaving 18 bases between. CDR3 length equals 16 residues. In germline, CDR1 is MGHRA, CDR2 YSYEKL. The DNA of the CDR3 is TGCGCCAGCAGCCAAGAATACGGGGGAGGGGCGGGTGGCTACACCTTC. As protein: CASSQEYGGGAGGYTF.

The chain has TRBV4-3 and TRBJ2-1, with 11 bases matching TRBD2. Germline CDR1 is LGHNA and CDR2 is YSLEER. This CDR3 region has 15 residues. With V trimmed by 3 bases and J by 5 bases, 3 bases remained unmatched. The CDR3 nucleotides read TGCGCCAGCAGCCAGGGACTAGCGGAAAACAATGAGCAGTTCTTC. Its protein product is CASSQGLAENNEQFF.

This clone occurred once. This chain connects TRBV7-3 to TRBJ1-5; no firm D call. Trimming left V 1 base short and J 6 bases short, with 19 bases between. The CDR3 spans 17 residues. Germline V gives CDR1 SGHTA, CDR2 FQGTGA. The CDR3 reads CASSLKGENATIQPQHF. CDR3 DNA: TGTGCCAGCAGCTTAAAGGGAGAGAATGCGACTATTCAGCCCCAGCATTTT. The full variable domain, completed using reference TRBV7-3 and TRBJ1-5, is GAGVSQTPSNKVTEKGKYVELRCDPISGHTALYWYRQSLGQGPEFLIYFQGTGAADDSGLPNDRFFAVRPEGSVSTLKIQRTERGDSAVYLCASSLKGENATIQPQHFGDGTRLSIL.

The CDR3 DNA sequence: TGTGCCTGGGGGGGAACAGGGGCGATGCATTCACCCCTCCACTTT. The encoded protein is CAWGGTGAMHSPLHF. This chain joins TRBV30 and TRBJ1-6; the match to TRBD1 covers 7 bases. The CDR3 contains 15 residues. Germline trimming cut 5 bases from V and 8 bases from J; bases unmatched to any gene: 12. CDR1 is GTSNPN, CDR2 SVGIG, per germline (reference sequence).

This chain uses TRBV6-1 with TRBJ2-5; tentatively, D is TRBD1 (5 bases). CDR3 size: 13 residues. CDR1 and CDR2 (germline): MNHNS, SASEGT. Trimming took off 10 bases at V and 5 bases at J, with 17 bases between the two ends. CDR3 bases: TGTGCCATCTCATGGCAGGGCATGGAGACCCAGTACTTC. Translation: CAISWQGMETQYF.

This clone appeared a few times. J is TRBJ2-3 and V is TRBV18; D is ambiguous. Germline CDR1 reads KGHSH; CDR2 reads LQKENI. This CDR3 is built from 13 residues. V lost 3 bases and J lost 0, with 4 bases in between. The CDR3 DNA follows: TGTGCCAGCTCACCCCCAAGCACAGATACGCAGTATTTT. Translating gives CASSPPSTDTQYF.

This clone was recorded a few times. This sequence joins TRBV30 and TRBJ1-4, with 7 bases that match TRBD1. Germline CDR1 is GTSNPN and CDR2 is SVGIG (reference sequence). The CDR3 is 15 amino acids. V lost 3 bases and J lost 3; bases outside the gene matches: 7. The CDR3 DNA is TGTGCCTGGAGATCCCAGGGGGTACCTAATGAAAAACTGTTTTTT. Encoded protein: CAWRSQGVPNEKLFF.

The rearrangement links TRBV7-9 to TRBJ2-1; TRBD1 matches at 9 bases. This CDR3 contains 17 residues. From germline, CDR1 is SEHNR and CDR2 FQNEAQ (reference sequence). V was pared by 6 bases and J by 6 bases, with 15 bases of the junction left unmatched. The CDR3 loop reads CASRPSRDREVGNEQFF. The CDR3 nucleotides are TGTGCCAGCAGACCATCCCGGGACAGGGAGGTGGGCAATGAGCAGTTCTTC. The variable domain in full, with the rest retrieved from reference TRBV7-9 and TRBJ2-1, is DTGVSQNPRHKITKRGQNVTFRCDPISEHNRLYWYRQTLGQGPEFLTYFQNEAQLEKSRLLSDRFSAERPKGSFSTLEIQRTEQGDSAMYLCASRPSRDREVGNEQFFGPGTRLTVL.

V is TRBV15 and J is TRBJ1-2; D uncertain. This CDR3 is 13 amino acids long. V was clipped by 0 bases and J by 7 bases, with 9 bases between them. Germline CDR1 LNHNV, CDR2 YYDKDF (reference sequence). CDR3 sequence reads: CATSRDTAAGYTF. CDR3 sequence (DNA): TGTGCCACCAGCAGAGATACGGCGGCTGGCTACACCTTC.

CDR3 sequence: CASSFQDNSPLHF. CDR3 nucleotide sequence: TGTGCCAGCAGCTTCCAGGATAATTCACCCCTCCACTTT. The V and J genes are TRBV7-8 and TRBJ1-6, with D uncertain. Trimming took off 3 bases at V and 5 bases at J, with 5 bases between the two ends. From germline, CDR1 is SGHVS and CDR2 FQNEAQ. The CDR3 contains 13 residues.

This rearrangement joins TRBV4-1 to TRBJ2-7; 7 bases are shared with TRBD1. V shed 0 bases, J shed 4 bases, and the junction held 15 bases outside the gene matches. Germline CDR1 is MGHRA and CDR2 is YSYEKL. The CDR3 is made up of 18 amino acids. The CDR3 is CASSQDLLTGAGLYEQYF. The CDR3, as DNA: TGCGCCAGCAGCCAAGATCTCTTAACAGGGGCTGGCCTTTACGAGCAGTACTTC.

This clone was observed a few times. This rearrangement joins TRBV6-5 to TRBJ2-3; D possibly corresponds to TRBD1 (6 bases). Trimming took 6 bases from V and 3 from J, leaving 13 bases between them. Germline CDR1 MNHEY, CDR2 SVGAGI. This CDR3 contains 14 residues. CDR3 in DNA: TGTGCCAGCAGGGTAGAACAGGGAACAGATACGCAGTATTTT. It specifies CASRVEQGTDTQYF.

V is TRBV27 and J is TRBJ2-5, with D unresolved. Deletions cut 2 bases from V and 5 bases from J, with 12 bases between. This CDR3 spans 14 amino acids. The germline V gene encodes CDR1 MNHEY and CDR2 SMNVEV (reference sequence). The CDR3 sequence: CASSLGSTEETQYF. The CDR3 bases are TGTGCCAGCAGTTTAGGTAGCACCGAGGAGACCCAGTACTTC.

The V gene is TRBV19, the J gene TRBJ2-1; 10 nucleotides align to TRBD2. Germline CDR1 and CDR2: LNHDA and SQIVND (reference sequence). This CDR3 spans 15 amino acids. The junction had 3 bases not matched to a gene; V was cut back by 1 base and J by 6 bases. CDR3 nucleotides: TGTGCCAGTAGTATAGTTCTAGCGGGGGCCAATGAGCAGTTCTTC. Translated, it gives CASSIVLAGANEQFF.

The V call is TRBV9, the J call TRBJ2-3; D might be TRBD2 (6 bases). With 0 bases removed from V and 2 bases from J, the gap between germline ends came to 13 bases. This CDR3 region has 16 residues. The germline gives CDR1 SGDLS, CDR2 YYNGEE. The DNA of the CDR3 is TGTGCCAGCAGCGTAGGGAGAGTAGCGGTCACAGATACGCAGTATTTT. Its translation is CASSVGRVAVTDTQYF.

The chain links TRBV7-9 to TRBJ1-5; D unclear. Germline CDR1 reads SEHNR; CDR2 reads FQNEAQ (reference sequence). V gave up 5 bases and J gave up 4 bases, with 12 bases separating them. This CDR3 region has 14 residues. CDR3 region: CASSPGSGNQPQHF. The CDR3 DNA follows: TGTGCCAGCAGCCCCGGTTCGGGAAATCAGCCCCAGCATTTT.

V gene TRBV6-4 combines with J gene TRBJ1-6; D possibly corresponds to TRBD1 (6 bases). CDR3 size: 14 residues. The germline V and J ends were trimmed by 5 bases and 7 bases, with 12 bases remaining between them. The germline gives CDR1 MRHNA, CDR2 SNTAGT. In DNA, the CDR3 is TGTGCCAGCAGTCAACAGGGAAGAAATTCACCCCTCCACTTT. Its translation is CASSQQGRNSPLHF.

The chain joins TRBV5-1 to TRBJ2-1; D might be TRBD2 (5 bases). Germline lookup yields CDR1 SGHRS and CDR2 YFSETQ. This CDR3 has 17 residues. V was cut by 0 bases and J by 3 bases, with 16 bases left in between. The CDR3 here is CASSLGTFPGNYNEQFF. DNA of the CDR3: TGCGCCAGCAGCTTGGGGACTTTCCCTGGGAACTACAATGAGCAGTTCTTC.

V usage is TRBV27 and J usage is TRBJ1-2, with 9 bases fitting TRBD1. The germline V gene encodes CDR1 MNHEY and CDR2 SMNVEV (reference sequence). There are 16 residues in the CDR3. V shed 1 base and J 1 base; nucleotides not matched to a gene: 4. In DNA, the CDR3 is TGTGCCAGCAGTTTATTCGGGGACAGGGTTAACTATGGCTACACCTTC. It specifies CASSLFGDRVNYGYTF.

The V and J genes are TRBV28 and TRBJ2-6; 7 nucleotides line up with TRBD2. The germline CDR1 and CDR2 sequences are MDHEN and SYDVKM. V lost 3 bases, J lost 0 bases, and 8 bases stayed unmatched. The CDR3 sequence is 18 residues long. The DNA of the CDR3 is TGTGCCAGCAGTTTCCCCACCGGGGGGACCTCTGGGGCCAACGTCCTGACTTTC. This encodes CASSFPTGGTSGANVLTF. Supplemented by reference TRBV28 and TRBJ2-6, the full variable domain reads DVKVTQSSRYLVKRTGEKVFLECVQDMDHENMFWYRQDPGLGLRLIYFSYDVKMKEKGDIPEGYSVSREKKERFSLILESASTNQTSMYLCASSFPTGGTSGANVLTFGAGSRLTVL.

The chain has TRBV5-1 and TRBJ1-2; D not certain. The germline gives CDR1 SGHRS, CDR2 YFSETQ. The CDR3 has 15 amino acids. Trimming cost V 5 bases and J 4 bases, with 18 bases left between them. CDR3 sequence reads: CASRRVEGGLYGYTF. DNA of the CDR3: TGCGCCAGCAGAAGGGTGGAGGGCGGTCTCTATGGCTACACCTTC.

CDR3 sequence reads: CASSQEGIRATGGSPLHF. The DNA for the CDR3 is TGCGCCAGCAGCCAAGAAGGTATTCGCGCCACGGGTGGTTCACCCCTCCACTTT. The V and J genes are TRBV4-1 and TRBJ1-6; D unclear. V gave up 0 bases and J gave up 9 bases, with 21 bases separating them. The CDR3 runs to 18 residues. Per the germline V gene, CDR1 is MGHRA and CDR2 is YSYEKL.

V gene TRBV4-1 combines with J gene TRBJ2-1; D remains ambiguous. Germline V gene sequence: CDR1 MGHRA, CDR2 YSYEKL. With 3 bases removed from V and 10 bases from J, the gap between germline ends came to 16 bases. The CDR3 length is 14 residues. The CDR3 sequence: CASSHDTGLREQFF. As DNA, the CDR3 is TGCGCCAGCAGCCATGATACGGGTCTTCGGGAGCAGTTCTTC.

This chain links TRBV5-1 with TRBJ2-1, with TRBD2 matching over 12 bases. The germline V gene has CDR1 SGHRS and CDR2 YFSETQ. The CDR3 runs to 19 residues. The trim removed 0 bases at V and 0 bases at J, leaving 7 bases unmatched. DNA for the CDR3: TGCGCCAGCAGCTTGGCCCCCACTAGCGGGGGGAGCTCCTACAATGAGCAGTTCTTC. Translating it yields CASSLAPTSGGSSYNEQFF.

The chain carries TRBV7-2 and TRBJ2-3, with TRBD2 matching over 7 bases. With V trimmed by 4 bases and J by 5 bases, 9 bases remained unmatched. CDR3 length equals 15 residues. Germline-derived CDR1 and CDR2 are SGHTA and FQGNSA. DNA of the CDR3: TGTGCCAGCAGCTGGTCTTTTGGCGGGGGAGATACGCAGTATTTT. This encodes CASSWSFGGGDTQYF.

This chain uses TRBV6-5 with TRBJ1-2; tentatively, D is TRBD1 (6 bases). The germline CDR1 and CDR2 sequences are MNHEY and SVGAGI. The V gene lost 2 bases and the J gene lost 7 bases, with 8 bases spanning the gap. The CDR3 loop spans 12 amino acids. CDR3 nucleotides: TGTGCCAGCAGTTACCAAGGGGGTGGCTACACCTTC. It specifies CASSYQGGGYTF.

The chain has TRBV16 and TRBJ2-7; 7 bases match TRBD1. This CDR3 comprises 13 residues. Germline V gene lookup returns CDR1 KGHSY and CDR2 FQNENV. The ends lost 6 bases at V and 6 bases at J; junction bases unmatched: 8. The CDR3: CASSSDTGAEQYF. In nucleotides, the CDR3 is TGTGCCAGCAGTTCCGATACAGGGGCCGAGCAGTACTTC.